A single sample gave rise to the 5 T cell receptor beta chains below, sequenced in a study of blood T cell repertoires in COVID-19. The repertoire was sequenced with immunoSEQ multiplex PCR; TCRdb's copy has only in-frame clones and lacks some. The sample has hundreds of thousands of clones, about 90% seen once. Sequencing input: PBMCs or T cells enriched from blood (not recorded which). The receptors shown here come from a man aged 25 to 40 who had recovered from COVID-19.

The chain uses TRBV9 and TRBJ1-5, with 11 positions matching TRBD1. Per the germline V gene, CDR1 is SGDLS and CDR2 is YYNGEE. V lost 2 bases and J lost 5; bases outside the gene matches: 3. The CDR3 loop spans 15 amino acids. The CDR3 reads CASSVTGQGDQPQHF. CDR3 bases: TGTGCCAGCAGCGTTACGGGACAGGGGGATCAGCCCCAGCATTTT.

The chain has TRBV9 and TRBJ2-3, with TRBD2 matching over 12 bases. CDR1 is SGDLS and CDR2 is YYNGEE in the germline V gene. V gave up 3 bases and J gave up 0 bases; unmatched junction bases: 5. The CDR3 has 17 amino acids. CDR3 DNA sequence: TGTGCCAGCAGCGCTAGACTAGCGGGGGAAAGCACAGATACGCAGTATTTT. Its protein product is CASSARLAGESTDTQYF.

V is TRBV4-3 and J is TRBJ1-3, with no clear D. The CDR3 spans 13 residues. Between the trimmed V and J ends, which lost 1 base and 9 bases, there was a span of 10 bases. CDR1 LGHNA and CDR2 YSLEER come from the germline V gene. CDR3 amino acids: CASSQVRESTIYF. The CDR3 region has the DNA TGCGCCAGCAGCCAAGTTCGGGAGAGCACCATATATTTT.

This chain connects TRBV19 to TRBJ2-5, with 9 bases fitting TRBD2. Germline V gives CDR1 LNHDA, CDR2 SQIVND (reference sequence). After removal of 10 bases from V and 5 bases from J, the junction contained 17 bases not matched to a gene. The CDR3 sequence is 16 residues long. For the CDR3, the DNA is TGTGCCACCTCCCGGGGGCGGGAGGGCCTAGGGGAGACCCAGTACTTC. Protein product: CATSRGREGLGETQYF.

The chain recombines TRBV2 with TRBJ1-5; D is undetermined. Germline values: CDR1 SNHLY, CDR2 FYNNEI. This CDR3 comprises 13 residues. Trimming removed 2 bases at V and 4 bases at J, with 6 bases between. CDR3 DNA: TGTGCCAGCAGTGAAATGAGAAATCAGCCCCAGCATTTT. It specifies CASSEMRNQPQHF.